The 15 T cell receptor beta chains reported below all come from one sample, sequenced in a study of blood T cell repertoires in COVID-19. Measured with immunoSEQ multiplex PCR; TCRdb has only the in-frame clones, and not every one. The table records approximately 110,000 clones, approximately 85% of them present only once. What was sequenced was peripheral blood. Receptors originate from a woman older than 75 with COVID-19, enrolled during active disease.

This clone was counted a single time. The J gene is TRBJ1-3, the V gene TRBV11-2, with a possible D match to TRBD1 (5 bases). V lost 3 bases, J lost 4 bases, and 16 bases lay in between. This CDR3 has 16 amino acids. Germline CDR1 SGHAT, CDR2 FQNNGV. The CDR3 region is CASSFDRGAQGNTIYF. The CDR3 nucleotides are TGTGCCAGCAGCTTTGACAGAGGAGCGCAGGGAAACACCATATATTTT.

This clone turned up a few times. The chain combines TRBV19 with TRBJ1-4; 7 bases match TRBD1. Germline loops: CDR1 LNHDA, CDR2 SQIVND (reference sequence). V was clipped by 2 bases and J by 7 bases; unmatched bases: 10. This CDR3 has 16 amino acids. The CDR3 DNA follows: TGTGCCAGTAGTATACCAGGCGGGACAGAACTTGAAAAACTGTTTTTT. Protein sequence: CASSIPGGTELEKLFF.

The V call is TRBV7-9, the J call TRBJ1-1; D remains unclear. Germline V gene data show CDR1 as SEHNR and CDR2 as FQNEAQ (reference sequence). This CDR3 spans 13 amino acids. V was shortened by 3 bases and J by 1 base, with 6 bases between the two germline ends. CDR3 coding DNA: TGTGCCAGCAGCTTTAGTACGAACACTGAAGCTTTCTTT. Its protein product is CASSFSTNTEAFF.

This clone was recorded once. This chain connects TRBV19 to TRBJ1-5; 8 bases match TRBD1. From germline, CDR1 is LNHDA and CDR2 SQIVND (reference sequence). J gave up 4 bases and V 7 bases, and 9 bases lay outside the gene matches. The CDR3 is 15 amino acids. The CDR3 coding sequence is TGTGCCAGTATGGGCCCCCGACAGGGGAATCAGCCCCAGCATTTT. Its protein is CASMGPRQGNQPQHF.

The CDR3 coding sequence is TGTGCCAGCTCACCGCTACAGGACACTGAAGCTTTCTTT. This translates into CASSPLQDTEAFF. The V gene is TRBV18, the J gene TRBJ1-1; D may be TRBD1 (5 bases). Germline lookup yields CDR1 KGHSH and CDR2 LQKENI. This CDR3 region has 13 residues. V gave up 3 bases and J gave up 3 bases, with 8 bases separating them.

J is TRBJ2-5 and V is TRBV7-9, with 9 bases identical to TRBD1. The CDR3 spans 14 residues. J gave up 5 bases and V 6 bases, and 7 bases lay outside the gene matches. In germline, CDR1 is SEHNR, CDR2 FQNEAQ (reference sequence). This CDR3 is CASRTGQGGETQYF. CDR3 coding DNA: TGTGCCAGCAGGACGGGACAGGGTGGGGAGACCCAGTACTTC. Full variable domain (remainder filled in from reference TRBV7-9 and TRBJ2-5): DTGVSQNPRHKITKRGQNVTFRCDPISEHNRLYWYRQTLGQGPEFLTYFQNEAQLEKSRLLSDRFSAERPKGSFSTLEIQRTEQGDSAMYLCASRTGQGGETQYFGPGTRLLVL.

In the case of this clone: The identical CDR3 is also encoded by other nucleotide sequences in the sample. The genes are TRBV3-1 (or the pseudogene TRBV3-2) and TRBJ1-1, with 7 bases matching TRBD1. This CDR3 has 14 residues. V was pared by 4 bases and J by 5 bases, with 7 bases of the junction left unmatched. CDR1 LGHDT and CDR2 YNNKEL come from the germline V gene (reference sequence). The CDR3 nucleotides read TGTGCCAGCAGCCTTGGACAGGATGGGACTGAAGCTTTCTTT. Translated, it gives CASSLGQDGTEAFF.

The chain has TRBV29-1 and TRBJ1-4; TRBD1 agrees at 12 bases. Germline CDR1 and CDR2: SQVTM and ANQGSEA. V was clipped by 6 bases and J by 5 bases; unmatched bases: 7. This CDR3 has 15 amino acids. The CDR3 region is CSVLGQGAPNEKLFF. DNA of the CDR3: TGCAGCGTCCTGGGACAGGGGGCTCCCAATGAAAAACTGTTTTTT.

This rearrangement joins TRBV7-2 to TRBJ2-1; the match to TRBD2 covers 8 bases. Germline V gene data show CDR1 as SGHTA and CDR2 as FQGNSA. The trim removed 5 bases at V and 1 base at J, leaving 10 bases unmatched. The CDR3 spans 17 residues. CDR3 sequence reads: CASSNPVREGSYNEQFF. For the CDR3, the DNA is TGTGCCAGCAGCAATCCTGTCCGGGAGGGTTCCTACAATGAGCAGTTCTTC.

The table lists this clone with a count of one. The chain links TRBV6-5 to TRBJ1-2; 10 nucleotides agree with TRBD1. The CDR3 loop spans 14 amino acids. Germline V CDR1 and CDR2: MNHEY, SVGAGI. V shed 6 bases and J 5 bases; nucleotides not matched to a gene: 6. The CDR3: CASSPGQGGYGYTF. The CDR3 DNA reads TGTGCCAGCAGCCCCGGACAGGGGGGGTATGGCTACACCTTC.

The CDR3 nucleotides read TGCGCCAGCAGCTTGGCCAATGTCATTAATGAAAAACTGTTTTTT. It is translated as CASSLANVINEKLFF. The chain recombines TRBV5-1 with TRBJ1-4; the D is unclear. Germline V gene sequence: CDR1 SGHRS, CDR2 YFSETQ. The CDR3 totals 15 residues. The ends were cut back, 0 bases at V and 4 bases at J, with 10 bases in the middle.

The CDR3, as DNA: TGTGCCAGCAGCTTAGGCAGGGACGAGCAGTACTTC. It specifies CASSLGRDEQYF. The rearrangement joins TRBV7-9 to TRBJ2-7, with TRBD1 as a possible D gene (5 bases). The V and J ends lost 1 base and 5 bases respectively, with 6 bases between them. Per germline, CDR1 SEHNR and CDR2 FQNEAQ (reference sequence). The CDR3 contains 12 residues.

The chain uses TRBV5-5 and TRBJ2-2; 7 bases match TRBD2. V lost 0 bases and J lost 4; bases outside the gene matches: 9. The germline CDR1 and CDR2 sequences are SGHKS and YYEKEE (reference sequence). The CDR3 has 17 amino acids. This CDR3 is CASSLGSGRALTGELFF. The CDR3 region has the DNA TGTGCCAGCAGCTTGGGTAGTGGGAGGGCCCTCACCGGGGAGCTGTTTTTT.

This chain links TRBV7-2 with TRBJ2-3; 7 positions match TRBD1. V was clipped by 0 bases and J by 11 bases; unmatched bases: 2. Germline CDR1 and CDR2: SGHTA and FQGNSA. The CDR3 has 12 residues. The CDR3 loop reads CASSLATGQQYF. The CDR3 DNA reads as TGTGCCAGCAGCTTAGCGACAGGGCAGCAGTATTTT.

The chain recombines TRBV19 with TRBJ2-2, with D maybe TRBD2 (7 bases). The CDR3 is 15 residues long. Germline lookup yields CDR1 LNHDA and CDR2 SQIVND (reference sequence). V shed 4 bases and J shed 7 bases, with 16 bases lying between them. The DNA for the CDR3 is TGTGCCAGTAGTAGCATCAGGGGAGGGATCGGGGAGCTGTTTTTT. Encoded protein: CASSSIRGGIGELFF.